This T cell receptor (beta chain) was captured by sequencing in a study of regulatory T cells in long-lasting Graves disease. This clonotype was seen more than once but under ten times. The CDR3 spans 15 residues. With 6 bases removed from V and 4 bases from J, the gap between germline ends came to 18 bases. Looked up from germline, CDR1 is LNHDA and CDR2 is SQIVND (reference sequence). iRepertoire HTBI primers and Arm-PCR of CDR3 regions built TCR beta libraries. Using its own MiXCR run on the multiplex PCR reads, TCRdb lists one record per CDR3 protein. This repertoire shows some 450,000 distinct CDR3 sequences, about a sixth found once; its top ten account for approximately 12%. Time point defined: newly diagnosed GD, antithyroid drugs for less than 3 months. Extracted PBMC RNA gave rise to the TCR library. The sample was also linked to a second study, of T cells in Graves' hyperthyroidism and ophthalmopathy.

This receptor was obtained from a woman aged 30 to 39 with Graves disease. The V and J genes are TRBV19 and TRBJ1-2, with a tentative D call TRBD1 (6 bases). Sequenced material: peripheral blood mononuclear cells (PBMCs), taken at new diagnosis, from a patient treated with antithyroid drugs. The CDR3 region is CASRPSPTGLYGYTF. As DNA, the CDR3 is TGTGCCAGTAGGCCGAGCCCGACAGGCCTCTATGGCTACACCTTC.